These 21 T cell receptor beta chains originate from one sample sequenced in a study of cytomegalovirus exposure and HLA in healthy donors. Researchers ran the PCR with 60 Vbeta and 13 Jbeta primers. The table came from immunoSEQ multiplex PCR; TCRdb's copy has only in-frame clones and leaves some out. The clone table shows some 150,000 clones, with the ten largest holding under 2.5%. The source material was PBMCs. All receptors come from a woman aged 18 to 35 in good health and CMV-seronegative.

This rearrangement joins TRBV6-4 to TRBJ2-3; the D is unclear. Germline-derived CDR1 and CDR2 are MRHNA and SNTAGT. Trimming removed 6 bases from V and 0 bases from J, with 10 bases in between. The CDR3 covers 14 residues. The CDR3 DNA follows: TGTGCCAGCAGCGTCGAGGCGAGCACAGATACGCAGTATTTT. Its protein product is CASSVEASTDTQYF.

The chain employs TRBV18 and TRBJ1-2, with TRBD1 matching over 8 bases. The ends lost 3 bases at V and 8 bases at J; junction bases unmatched: 8. Germline assignment: CDR1 KGHSH and CDR2 LQKENI. The CDR3 is 14 residues long. DNA for the CDR3: TGTGCCAGCTCACCTGGGACAGGACTAGGCGGCTACACCTTC. It encodes CASSPGTGLGGYTF.

The gene calls are TRBV19 and TRBJ2-1, with 15 bases fitting TRBD2. CDR1 and CDR2 from the germline V gene are LNHDA and SQIVND (reference sequence). This CDR3 is built from 15 residues. The V gene end was trimmed by 7 bases and the J gene end by 10 bases; junction bases not matched to a gene: 8. DNA of the CDR3: TGTGCCAGTACCTCAGGACTAGCGGGAGGGGACGAGCAGTTCTTC. Protein product: CASTSGLAGGDEQFF.

The CDR3 loop is CASRGLAGGPQDAEQFF. The CDR3 region has the DNA TGTGCCAGTAGGGGACTAGCGGGAGGACCGCAGGACGCTGAGCAGTTCTTC. The V gene is TRBV19, the J gene TRBJ2-1; TRBD2 agrees at 15 bases. From germline, CDR1 is LNHDA and CDR2 SQIVND (reference sequence). The CDR3 is 17 amino acids. J was trimmed by 9 bases and V by 6 bases; bases with no gene match: 12.

The V call is TRBV5-1, the J call TRBJ1-2, with D perhaps matching TRBD1 (6 bases). In germline, CDR1 is SGHRS, CDR2 YFSETQ. The ends were cut back, 0 bases at V and 6 bases at J, with 15 bases in the middle. The CDR3 has 15 amino acids. The CDR3 nucleotides read TGCGCCAGCAGCTTGGGGTCCAGGGGTTCTAATGGCTACACCTTC. Translation gives CASSLGSRGSNGYTF.

The V and J genes are TRBV6-1 and TRBJ1-5; weak D call: TRBD1 (5 bases). This CDR3 comprises 14 residues. Trimming left V 4 bases short and J 4 bases short, with 11 bases between. Germline V gene sequence: CDR1 MNHNS, CDR2 SASEGT. DNA for the CDR3: TGTGCCAGCAGTGGTCAGGGTGGGAATCAGCCCCAGCATTTT. Translated: CASSGQGGNQPQHF.

The chain has TRBV7-6 and TRBJ1-4; tentatively, D is TRBD1 (5 bases). CDR3 length: 14 amino acids. Trimming cost V 2 bases and J 11 bases, with 15 bases left between them. Germline assignment: CDR1 SGHVS and CDR2 FNYEAQ. The CDR3 loop is CASSLSPQGGKLFF. For the CDR3, the DNA is TGTGCCAGCAGCTTATCCCCTCAGGGAGGGAAACTGTTTTTT.

The gene calls are TRBV5-1 and TRBJ2-7, with 11 positions matching TRBD1. This CDR3 has 15 residues. CDR1 and CDR2 from the germline V gene are SGHRS and YFSETQ. The ends lost 0 bases at V and 2 bases at J; junction bases unmatched: 1. In nucleotides, the CDR3 is TGCGCCAGCAGCTTGGGGACAGGGGGCACCTACGAGCAGTACTTC. Encoded protein: CASSLGTGGTYEQYF.

In nucleotides, the CDR3 is TGCGCCAGCAGTCAATCGCGATACGGGGATCAAGCCTACGAGCAGTACGTC. It yields the protein CASSQSRYGDQAYEQYV. This rearrangement joins TRBV23-1 to TRBJ2-7; tentatively, D is TRBD2 (5 bases). TRBV23-1 is designated an ORF whose function remains uncertain. The CDR3 covers 17 residues. The germline V and J ends were trimmed by 0 bases and 2 bases, with 17 bases remaining between them.

The chain joins TRBV14 to TRBJ1-1; tentative D call: TRBD1 (6 bases). Per the germline V gene, CDR1 is SGHDN and CDR2 is FVKESK. The CDR3 covers 13 residues. V gave up 6 bases and J gave up 3 bases, with 11 bases separating them. The CDR3 loop reads CASSIQGYTEAFF. The CDR3 DNA reads TGTGCCAGCAGTATCCAGGGGTACACTGAAGCTTTCTTT.

The chain combines TRBV2 with TRBJ1-1; 8 bases fit TRBD1. The CDR3 is 15 residues long. V gave up 4 bases and J gave up 2 bases; unmatched junction bases: 6. Germline values: CDR1 SNHLY, CDR2 FYNNEI. The CDR3 sequence is CASSVRTGSNTEAFF. As DNA, the CDR3 is TGTGCCAGCAGTGTAAGGACAGGGAGTAACACTGAAGCTTTCTTT.

This chain uses TRBV29-1 with TRBJ2-1, with a possible D match to TRBD1 (6 bases). Trimming shortened V by 0 bases and J by 6 bases, and 30 bases separated the two germline ends. Germline V lookup: CDR1 SQVTM, CDR2 ANQGSEA. The length of the CDR3 is 20 residues. Here the CDR3 reads CSVEDLSLPEQGVAGNEQFF. CDR3 DNA: TGCAGCGTTGAAGATTTGAGTCTGCCTGAACAGGGAGTGGCTGGCAATGAGCAGTTCTTC.

The chain combines TRBV7-2 with TRBJ2-1, with TRBD1 matching 8 bases. The CDR3 length is 14 residues. Looked up from germline, CDR1 is SGHTA and CDR2 is FQGNSA. V trimming: 7 bases; J trimming: 6 bases; junction bases outside the gene matches: 8. The CDR3 DNA is TGTGCCAGCACCCGTCAGGGGGCAACCAATGAGCAGTTCTTC. Translated: CASTRQGATNEQFF. Using reference TRBV7-2 and TRBJ2-1 for the parts outside the CDR3, the full variable domain is GAGVSQSPSNKVTEKGKDVELRCDPISGHTALYWYRQSLGQGLEFLIYFQGNSAPDKSGLPSDRFSAERTGGSVSTLTIQRTQQEDSAVYLCASTRQGATNEQFFGPGTRLTVL.

This chain joins TRBV7-9 and TRBJ2-7, with 9 bases lining up with TRBD2. Looked up from germline, CDR1 is SEHNR and CDR2 is FQNEAQ (reference sequence). The CDR3 spans 16 residues. J was trimmed by 5 bases and V by 1 base; bases with no gene match: 9. DNA of the CDR3: TGTGCCAGCAGCTTAGGATTTAGCGGGAGAGGAAACGAGCAGTACTTC. Amino acid sequence: CASSLGFSGRGNEQYF. Complete variable domain (other parts from reference TRBV7-9 and TRBJ2-7): DTGVSQNPRHKITKRGQNVTFRCDPISEHNRLYWYRQTLGQGPEFLTYFQNEAQLEKSRLLSDRFSAERPKGSFSTLEIQRTEQGDSAMYLCASSLGFSGRGNEQYFGPGTRLTVT.

This chain links TRBV13 with TRBJ2-3; 7 bases align to TRBD2. Germline lookup yields CDR1 PRHDT and CDR2 FYEKMQ (reference sequence). The V gene end was trimmed by 3 bases and the J gene end by 7 bases; junction bases not matched to a gene: 7. This CDR3 has 14 amino acids. The CDR3 nucleotides read TGTGCCAGCAGCTTGGGGGACTACCCAAATACGCAGTATTTT. Its protein is CASSLGDYPNTQYF.

The DNA of the CDR3 is TGTGCCAGCTCACCAGGACAGGGTTTATCTGAAGCTTTCTTT. As protein: CASSPGQGLSEAFF. The V gene is TRBV18, the J gene TRBJ1-1; the match to TRBD1 covers 8 bases. V trimming: 2 bases; J trimming: 6 bases; junction bases outside the gene matches: 5. This CDR3 is 14 amino acids long. Germline V CDR1 and CDR2: KGHSH, LQKENI.

V and J are TRBV11-2 and TRBJ2-3, with D tentatively TRBD2 (6 bases). Germline assignment: CDR1 SGHAT and CDR2 FQNNGV. Trimming stripped 1 base from V and 5 bases from J, with 10 bases between. This CDR3 spans 14 amino acids. CDR3 protein: CASSLGLGEDTQYF. DNA for the CDR3: TGTGCCAGCAGCTTAGGACTAGGGGAAGATACGCAGTATTTT.

The chain has TRBV12-5 and TRBJ2-1, with 9 positions matching TRBD1. The V gene end was trimmed by 6 bases and the J gene end by 8 bases; junction bases not matched to a gene: 8. The germline V gene encodes CDR1 LGHNT and CDR2 FRNRAP. The CDR3 is 14 residues long. CDR3 amino acids: CASGTGTGPYEQFF. The CDR3, as DNA: TGTGCTAGTGGGACCGGGACAGGGCCCTATGAGCAGTTCTTC.

V and J are TRBV27 and TRBJ2-5; possibly TRBD2 for D (5 bases). The CDR3 totals 14 residues. Per germline, CDR1 MNHEY and CDR2 SMNVEV (reference sequence). V lost 0 bases, J lost 1 base, and 6 bases lay in between. The CDR3 sequence: CASSLSGVQETQYF. The CDR3 nucleotides read TGTGCCAGCAGTTTATCGGGAGTCCAAGAGACCCAGTACTTC.

The rearrangement uses TRBV5-4 and TRBJ2-5; 9 bases fit TRBD2. With V trimmed by 0 bases and J by 5 bases, 5 bases remained unmatched. This CDR3 is built from 15 residues. The V gene's germline CDR1 is SGHNT and CDR2 YYREEE (reference sequence). The DNA of the CDR3 is TGTGCCAGCAGCTTGGTAGGACTAGCGAGGGAGACCCAGTACTTC. Translation gives CASSLVGLARETQYF.

This chain connects TRBV6-1 to TRBJ2-1; TRBD1 matches at 8 bases. CDR3 length equals 13 residues. Germline V CDR1 and CDR2: MNHNS, SASEGT. Trimming at V came to 7 bases and at J to 4 bases, leaving 3 bases not matched to a gene. For the CDR3, the DNA is TGTGCCAGCATCCGGGACAGGTACAATGAGCAGTTCTTC. Protein: CASIRDRYNEQFF.